These 30 T cell receptor beta chains share one sample of origin, sequenced in a study of T-cell reconstitution after alpha-beta-depleted transplantation in children. For TCRbeta, the library was prepared with unique molecular identifiers. TCRdb called the PCR reads again in MiXCR, with one record for every CDR3 protein. The top ten clones hold nearly 5.5% of a sample with around 410,000 distinct CDR3 sequences, 11% of them seen once. The sample here was PBMCs from the stem cell graft donor, taken from the stem cell graft. These receptors were obtained from a human donor who donated a stem cell graft to a child with acute myeloid leukemia.

This clonotype was seen only a few times. The gene calls are TRBV3-1 and TRBJ2-3; TRBD2 matches 8 bases. V shed 3 bases, J shed 2 bases, and the junction held 7 bases outside the gene matches. The V gene's germline CDR1 is LGHDT and CDR2 YNNKEL (reference sequence). The CDR3 is 16 amino acids. For the CDR3, the DNA is TGTGCCAGCAGCCATTCACTAGCGGCCATCACAGATACGCAGTATTTT. Translation: CASSHSLAAITDTQYF.

The genes are TRBV25-1 and TRBJ2-2; 12 bases are shared with TRBD2. In germline, CDR1 is MGHDK, CDR2 SYGVNS. V gave up 4 bases and J gave up 4 bases; unmatched junction bases: 1. The CDR3 consists of 15 residues. The CDR3 spells CASSASGRATGELFF. As DNA, the CDR3 is TGTGCCAGCAGTGCTAGCGGGAGGGCCACCGGGGAGCTGTTTTTT.

This clonotype was seen at least ten times. The V gene is TRBV5-1, the J gene TRBJ1-1; D is unresolved. V was shortened by 0 bases and J by 2 bases, with 8 bases between the two germline ends. This CDR3 region has 14 residues. The germline gives CDR1 SGHRS, CDR2 YFSETQ. This CDR3 is CASSLDAANTEAFF. In nucleotides, the CDR3 is TGCGCCAGCAGCTTGGACGCAGCAAACACTGAAGCTTTCTTT. The full variable domain, completed using reference TRBV5-1 and TRBJ1-1, is KAGVTQTPRYLIKTRGQQVTLSCSPISGHRSVSWYQQTPGQGLQFLFEYFSETQRNKGNFPGRFSGRQFSNSRSEMNVSTLELGDSALYLCASSLDAANTEAFFGQGTRLTVV.

Comment on this clonotype: It may be a read error: a sequence one base away is much more abundant. This chain links TRBV5-5 with TRBJ1-1; D uncertain. Trimming removed 0 bases at V and 10 bases at J, with 13 bases between. The germline V gene encodes CDR1 SGHKS and CDR2 YYEKEE (reference sequence). The CDR3 contains 13 residues. CDR3 nucleotide sequence: TGTGCCAGCAGCTTGGCAGCGAGCCCTGGAGCTTTCTTT. Its protein is CASSLAASPGAFF.

This rearrangement joins TRBV29-1 to TRBJ2-7; possibly TRBD2 for D (5 bases). V lost 6 bases and J lost 2, with 8 bases in between. The CDR3 loop spans 11 amino acids. The V gene's germline CDR1 is SQVTM and CDR2 ANQGSEA. The CDR3 DNA sequence: TGCAGCGTATTCGGGACCTACGAGCAGTACTTC. Its translation: CSVFGTYEQYF.

This clonotype was seen many times. V and J are TRBV20-1 and TRBJ2-3; D uncertain. The CDR3 is 13 residues long. The germline CDR1 and CDR2 sequences are DFQATT and SNEGSKA (reference sequence). V gave up 4 bases and J gave up 1 base, with 9 bases separating them. The CDR3 region has the DNA TGCAGTGCTACGCTGGATCGCACAGATACGCAGTATTTT. Translation gives CSATLDRTDTQYF.

As DNA, the CDR3 is TGTGCCAGCACCGGCAGGGGGGACGGGGAGCTGTTTTTT. It yields the protein CASTGRGDGELFF. The chain uses TRBV6-2 or TRBV6-3 and TRBJ2-2; D might be TRBD1 (7 bases). The germline V gene encodes CDR1 MNHEY and CDR2 SVGEGT. Trimming cost V 7 bases and J 7 bases, with 13 bases left between them. CDR3 length equals 13 residues.

This clonotype occurred many times. The chain carries TRBV7-2 and TRBJ1-1; TRBD1 aligns across 8 bases. CDR1 is SGHTA and CDR2 is FQGNSA in the germline V gene. V lost 3 bases to trimming and J lost 6 bases; unmatched junction nucleotides: 6. The CDR3 contains 14 residues. In DNA, the CDR3 is TGTGCCAGCAGCTTCTACAGGGGGGAGGCTGAAGCTTTCTTT. The encoded protein is CASSFYRGEAEAFF.

V is TRBV30 and J is TRBJ2-1; D is uncertain. This CDR3 comprises 11 residues. The V gene lost 2 bases and the J gene lost 5 bases, with 4 bases spanning the gap. The germline V gene has CDR1 GTSNPN and CDR2 SVGIG (reference sequence). As DNA, the CDR3 is TGTGCCTGGAGTTTCCACAATGAGCAGTTCTTC. Protein product: CAWSFHNEQFF.

This clonotype was seen only a few times. The chain is built from TRBV12-3 or TRBV12-4 and TRBJ2-2; D is ambiguous. V shed 4 bases and J shed 6 bases, with 12 bases lying between them. The CDR3 is 14 residues long. The CDR3: CASSSKFSSGELFF. CDR3 DNA sequence: TGTGCCAGCAGTTCCAAATTCTCGTCCGGGGAGCTGTTTTTT.

In its sample, this clonotype was seen many times. This chain links TRBV25-1 with TRBJ1-5; no firm D call. Trimming pared 7 bases from V and 5 bases from J, leaving 3 bases between. The CDR3 length is 10 residues. From germline, CDR1 is MGHDK and CDR2 SYGVNS. The CDR3 region is CASTDQPQHF. The CDR3 region has the DNA TGTGCCAGCACAGATCAGCCCCAGCATTTT.

This clonotype was recorded a few times. V is TRBV21-1 and J is TRBJ2-5; the table's TRBD2 call for D was not verified on the DNA. TRBV21-1 is noted as a pseudogene. This CDR3 contains 16 residues. CDR3 coding DNA: TGTGCCAGCAGCAAAATGGCTAGCGGGACCCGGGAGACCCAGTACTTC. This encodes CASSKMASGTRETQYF.

The chain employs TRBV19 and TRBJ2-7, with D maybe TRBD2 (6 bases). This CDR3 is built from 15 residues. Germline loops: CDR1 LNHDA, CDR2 SQIVND (reference sequence). V lost 8 bases, J lost 2 bases, and 19 bases lay in between. Written as DNA, the CDR3 is TGTGCCAGTCCAACAGGAGGGGCAGGTCCCTACGAGCAGTACTTC. Translation: CASPTGGAGPYEQYF.

This clonotype was detected a few times. This chain joins TRBV7-2 and TRBJ2-1; D tentatively fits TRBD1 or TRBD2 (6 bases each). The V gene lost 4 bases and the J gene lost 6 bases, with 16 bases spanning the gap. There are 15 residues in the CDR3. The V gene's germline CDR1 is SGHTA and CDR2 FQGNSA. The CDR3 DNA reads TGTGCCAGCAGCTACACTGGGGGGCCGGGCAATGAGCAGTTCTTC. Residues: CASSYTGGPGNEQFF.

This clonotype was seen repeatedly, ten times or more. This chain uses TRBV3-1 with TRBJ2-4; D is undetermined. V shed 4 bases and J shed 1 base, with 14 bases lying between them. In germline, CDR1 is LGHDT, CDR2 YNNKEL (reference sequence). The CDR3 spans 16 residues. The CDR3 DNA follows: TGTGCCAGCAGCCCCTGGTTGGACGGGGCCAAAAACATTCAGTACTTC. It specifies CASSPWLDGAKNIQYF.

This clonotype has at least ten counts. The chain recombines TRBV20-1 with TRBJ2-2; 7 bases match TRBD1. The V and J ends lost 4 bases and 2 bases, in that order; junction bases with no gene match: 4. Looked up from germline, CDR1 is DFQATT and CDR2 is SNEGSKA (reference sequence). CDR3 length: 14 residues. The CDR3 DNA reads TGCAGTGCTACGGGGACAGCAAACACCGGGGAGCTGTTTTTT. Translation gives CSATGTANTGELFF.

V gene TRBV6-1 combines with J gene TRBJ1-1, with TRBD1 matching 7 bases. The V and J ends lost 5 bases and 6 bases, in that order; junction bases with no gene match: 15. Germline values: CDR1 MNHNS, CDR2 SASEGT. The CDR3 length is 16 residues. CDR3 DNA: TGTGCCAGCAGTCCAGGGGGGGAAAGGGTGAGCGCTGAAGCTTTCTTT. Translated: CASSPGGERVSAEAFF.

DNA of the CDR3: TGCGCCAGCAGCAAGGGGGGAGCCTATGGCTACACCTTC. As protein: CASSKGGAYGYTF. The chain uses TRBV4-1 and TRBJ1-2; D may be TRBD1 (6 bases). Trimming removed 5 bases at V and 4 bases at J, with 11 bases between. Germline-derived CDR1 and CDR2 are MGHRA and YSYEKL. This CDR3 is built from 13 residues.

This clonotype was observed a single time. This rearrangement joins TRBV20-1 to TRBJ2-5; 10 nucleotides align to TRBD2. Germline trimming cut 3 bases from V and 6 bases from J; bases unmatched to any gene: 10. Germline CDR1 is DFQATT and CDR2 is SNEGSKA (reference sequence). The CDR3 length is 15 residues. CDR3 nucleotides: TGCAGTGCTAGCCCCCTAAGCGGGGGGGCCCAGACCCAGTACTTC. The encoded protein is CSASPLSGGAQTQYF.

The chain is built from TRBV20-1 and TRBJ1-5, with D uncertain. Germline loops: CDR1 DFQATT, CDR2 SNEGSKA (reference sequence). The CDR3 loop spans 15 amino acids. The ends were cut back, 6 bases at V and 0 bases at J, with 15 bases in the middle. The CDR3 sequence is CSAQTGEDSNQPQHF. The CDR3 coding sequence is TGCAGTGCGCAAACTGGGGAAGATAGCAATCAGCCCCAGCATTTT.

V usage is TRBV6-1 and J usage is TRBJ2-5; no firm D call. The germline V gene encodes CDR1 MNHNS and CDR2 SASEGT. V was pared by 6 bases and J by 2 bases, with 13 bases between. The length of the CDR3 is 14 residues. The CDR3 region has the DNA TGTGCCAGCAGCCGCGACGGCTTACAAGAGACCCAGTACTTC. It codes for CASSRDGLQETQYF.

J is TRBJ2-5 and V is TRBV5-1; 8 bases line up with TRBD1. CDR1 is SGHRS and CDR2 is YFSETQ in the germline V gene. With 7 bases clipped from V and 5 bases from J, the junction kept 16 bases outside the gene matches. The CDR3 extends over 16 amino acids. The CDR3 is CASGQGGGGLGETQYF. DNA of the CDR3: TGCGCCAGCGGACAGGGAGGAGGGGGCCTGGGGGAGACCCAGTACTTC. Full variable domain (missing parts from reference TRBV5-1 and TRBJ2-5): KAGVTQTPRYLIKTRGQQVTLSCSPISGHRSVSWYQQTPGQGLQFLFEYFSETQRNKGNFPGRFSGRQFSNSRSEMNVSTLELGDSALYLCASGQGGGGLGETQYFGPGTRLLVL.

This clonotype was seen only a few times. This rearrangement joins TRBV7-2 to TRBJ2-7; 12 nucleotides agree with TRBD2. CDR1 and CDR2 (germline): SGHTA, FQGNSA. Unmatched junction bases numbered 11, after V lost 8 bases and J lost 6 bases. This CDR3 spans 15 amino acids. The DNA for the CDR3 is TGTGCCAGCGGCCGTCGACTAGCGGGAGCTGGCGAGCAGTACTTC. Translated: CASGRRLAGAGEQYF.

This clonotype was found many times. V usage is TRBV10-3 and J usage is TRBJ1-2; tentatively, D is TRBD1 (5 bases). Germline-derived CDR1 and CDR2 are ENHRY and SYGVKD. V lost 5 bases, J lost 8 bases, and 9 bases lay in between. The CDR3 sequence is 11 residues long. The CDR3 coding sequence is TGTGCCATCAGTTGGGGGGAAGGCTACACCTTC. This codes for CAISWGEGYTF.

This clonotype was detected only a few times. This chain uses TRBV7-8 with TRBJ2-1; the D is unclear. The CDR3 covers 16 residues. Trimming shortened V by 2 bases and J by 6 bases, and 17 bases separated the two germline ends. Germline lookup yields CDR1 SGHVS and CDR2 FQNEAQ. CDR3 coding DNA: TGTGCCAGCAGCTTAAAGCCGCTTATACAGTCCAATGAGCAGTTCTTC. This translates into CASSLKPLIQSNEQFF.

This clonotype was picked up a small number of times. The chain employs TRBV24-1 and TRBJ1-2; D uncertain. Trimming left V 4 bases short and J 7 bases short, with 18 bases between. In germline, CDR1 is KGHDR, CDR2 SFDVKD. This CDR3 contains 15 residues. The CDR3 DNA is TGTGCCACCAGTGACTCTAGGGTTGAGGACTCTGGCTACACCTTC. It translates to CATSDSRVEDSGYTF.

Only a few counts were recorded for this clonotype. The V gene is TRBV7-2, the J gene TRBJ1-6, with no clear D. The V end lost 1 base, the J end lost 5 bases, and 12 bases lay between the germline ends. This CDR3 contains 16 residues. Germline CDR1 SGHTA, CDR2 FQGNSA. The CDR3 reads CASSLGGVINNSPLHF. CDR3 nucleotides: TGTGCCAGCAGCTTAGGAGGTGTTATAAATAATTCACCCCTCCACTTT.

This chain uses TRBV20-1 with TRBJ2-1, with D unclear. The CDR3 is made up of 16 amino acids. Between the trimmed V and J ends, which lost 8 bases and 2 bases, there was a span of 22 bases. The germline V gene has CDR1 DFQATT and CDR2 SNEGSKA (reference sequence). CDR3 sequence reads: CSTLIWRDETYNEQFF. As DNA, the CDR3 is TGCAGTACCCTTATTTGGCGAGACGAAACCTACAATGAGCAGTTCTTC.

This clonotype was detected ten times or more. This chain uses TRBV20-1 with TRBJ1-1; 7 nucleotides align to TRBD1. The CDR3 totals 14 residues. The germline V gene encodes CDR1 DFQATT and CDR2 SNEGSKA (reference sequence). The V gene end was trimmed by 0 bases and the J gene end by 3 bases; junction bases not matched to a gene: 4. The CDR3 protein is CSARDGQGDTEAFF. CDR3 sequence (DNA): TGCAGTGCTAGAGATGGGCAGGGGGACACTGAAGCTTTCTTT.

Only a few counts were recorded for this clonotype. CDR3 in amino acids: CASSQGTGGTNTIYF. CDR3 in DNA: TGTGCCAGCAGTCAAGGGACAGGGGGAACTAACACCATATATTTT. The chain is built from TRBV6-1 and TRBJ1-3; 11 positions agree with TRBD1. The germline gives CDR1 MNHNS, CDR2 SASEGT. J was trimmed by 7 bases and V by 5 bases; bases with no gene match: 7. There are 15 residues in the CDR3.